What follows is one T cell receptor (beta chain) and its context. The record originates from a study of Ad26.COV2.S vaccination and SARS-CoV-2 variants. Generated by immunoSEQ multiplex PCR, the TCRdb table keeps only in-frame clones and is missing some. This sample carries about 420,000 clones, around 87% of them seen once, and the ten largest clones take 3.6%. Treatment indicated: 19 received Ad26.COV2.S at low or high dose, single or two shots; 5 received placebo; per-sample allocation not given. Following the first vaccine or placebo injection, samples were taken on day 63. V shed 5 bases, J shed 10 bases, and the junction held 10 bases outside the gene matches. Germline V gene sequence: CDR1 SGHAT, CDR2 FQNNGV. The CDR3 extends over 15 amino acids.

The TCR was taken from a person between 18 and 60 years old who received the Ad26.COV2.S COVID-19 vaccine or a placebo. The sequencing here drew on peripheral blood, taken in a trial of Ad26.COV2.S vaccine versus placebo. This chain connects TRBV11-2 to TRBJ2-3, with 12 positions matching TRBD2. CDR3 nucleotides: TGTGCCAGCAGCAGGACTAGCGGGGCGGCCCGGGCGCAGTATTTT. This encodes CASSRTSGAARAQYF.